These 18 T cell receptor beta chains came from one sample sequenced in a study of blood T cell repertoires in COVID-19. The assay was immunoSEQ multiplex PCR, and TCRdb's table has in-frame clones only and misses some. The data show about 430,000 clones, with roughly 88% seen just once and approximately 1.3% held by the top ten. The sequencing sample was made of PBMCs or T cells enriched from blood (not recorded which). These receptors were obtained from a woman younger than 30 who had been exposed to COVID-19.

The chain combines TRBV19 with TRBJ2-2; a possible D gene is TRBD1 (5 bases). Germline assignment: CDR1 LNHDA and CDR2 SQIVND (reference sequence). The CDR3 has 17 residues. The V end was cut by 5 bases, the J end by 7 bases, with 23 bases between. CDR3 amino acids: CASSPRQTSRMGGELFF. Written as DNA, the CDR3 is TGTGCCAGTAGTCCGAGACAGACCTCCCGTATGGGCGGGGAGCTGTTTTTT. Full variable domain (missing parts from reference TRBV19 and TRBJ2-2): DGGITQSPKYLFRKEGQNVTLSCEQNLNHDAMYWYRQDPGQGLRLIYYSQIVNDFQKGDIAEGYSVSREKKESFPLTVTSAQKNPTAFYLCASSPRQTSRMGGELFFGEGSRLTVL.

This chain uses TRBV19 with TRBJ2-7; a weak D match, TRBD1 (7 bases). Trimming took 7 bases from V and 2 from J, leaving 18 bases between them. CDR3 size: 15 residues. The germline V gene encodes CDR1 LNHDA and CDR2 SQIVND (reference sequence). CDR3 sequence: CASTGRQGGTYEQYF. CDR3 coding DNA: TGTGCCAGTACTGGTCGACAGGGAGGCACCTACGAGCAGTACTTC. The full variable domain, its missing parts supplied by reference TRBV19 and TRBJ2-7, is DGGITQSPKYLFRKEGQNVTLSCEQNLNHDAMYWYRQDPGQGLRLIYYSQIVNDFQKGDIAEGYSVSREKKESFPLTVTSAQKNPTAFYLCASTGRQGGTYEQYFGPGTRLTVT.

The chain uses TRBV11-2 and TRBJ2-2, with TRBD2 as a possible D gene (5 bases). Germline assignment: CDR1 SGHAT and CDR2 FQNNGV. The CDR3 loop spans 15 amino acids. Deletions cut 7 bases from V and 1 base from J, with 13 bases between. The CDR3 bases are TGTGCCAGCATTCTAAGCGGTCAGAACACCGGGGAGCTGTTTTTT. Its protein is CASILSGQNTGELFF.

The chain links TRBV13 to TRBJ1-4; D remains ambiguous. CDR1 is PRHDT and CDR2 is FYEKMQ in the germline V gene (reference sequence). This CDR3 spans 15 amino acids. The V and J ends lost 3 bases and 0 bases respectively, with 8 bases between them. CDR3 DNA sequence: TGTGCCAGCAGCTTGAGGAAAGCAACTAATGAAAAACTGTTTTTT. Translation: CASSLRKATNEKLFF.

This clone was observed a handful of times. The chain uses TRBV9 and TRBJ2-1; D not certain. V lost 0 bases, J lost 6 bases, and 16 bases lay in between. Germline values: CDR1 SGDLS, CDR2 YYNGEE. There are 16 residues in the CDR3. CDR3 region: CASSVESGSRSNEQFF. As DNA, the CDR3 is TGTGCCAGCAGCGTAGAAAGTGGCAGCCGGAGCAATGAGCAGTTCTTC.

CDR3 sequence (DNA): TGTGCCAGCAGCTCACAGGGTGGCAATCAGCCCCAGCATTTT. The encoded protein is CASSSQGGNQPQHF. The chain links TRBV5-8 to TRBJ1-5; a possible D gene is TRBD1 (6 bases). The V and J ends lost 3 bases and 2 bases respectively, with 9 bases between them. The CDR3 covers 14 residues. Germline-derived CDR1 and CDR2 are SGHTS and YDEGEE.

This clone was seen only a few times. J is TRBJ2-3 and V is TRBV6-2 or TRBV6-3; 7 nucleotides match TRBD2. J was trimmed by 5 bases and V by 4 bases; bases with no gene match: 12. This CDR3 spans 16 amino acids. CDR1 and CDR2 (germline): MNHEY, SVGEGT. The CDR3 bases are TGTGCCAGCAGTTCATCTTCTAGCGGCTTAAGAGATACGCAGTATTTT. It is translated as CASSSSSSGLRDTQYF.

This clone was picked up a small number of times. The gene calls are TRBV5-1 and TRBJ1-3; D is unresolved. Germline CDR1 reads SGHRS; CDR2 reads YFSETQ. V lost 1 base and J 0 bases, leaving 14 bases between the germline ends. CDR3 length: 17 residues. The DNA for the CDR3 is TGCGCCAGCAGCTTGACCTACGGTAGCGGCTCTGGAAACACCATATATTTT. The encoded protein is CASSLTYGSGSGNTIYF.

The CDR3 nucleotides are TGTGCCAGCAGCTTAGCGGGTAGCGGGGAAAGGGAGACCCAGTACTTC. This encodes CASSLAGSGERETQYF. The V call is TRBV7-2, the J call TRBJ2-5; 8 bases agree with TRBD2. With 0 bases clipped from V and 5 bases from J, the junction kept 8 bases outside the gene matches. CDR1 is SGHTA, CDR2 FQGNSA, per germline. This CDR3 comprises 16 residues.

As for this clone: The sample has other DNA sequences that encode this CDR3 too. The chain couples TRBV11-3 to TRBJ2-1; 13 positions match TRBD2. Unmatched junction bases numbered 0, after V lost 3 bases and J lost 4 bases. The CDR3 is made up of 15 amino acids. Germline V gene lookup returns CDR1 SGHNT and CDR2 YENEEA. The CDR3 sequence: CASSLGLAGYNEQFF. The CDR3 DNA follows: TGTGCCAGCAGCTTGGGACTAGCGGGGTACAATGAGCAGTTCTTC.

The CDR3 DNA is TGTGCCAGCAGCCAAGCCTGGGGGGACAGAGGATCACCCCTCCACTTT. The encoded protein is CASSQAWGDRGSPLHF. The chain recombines TRBV3-1 (or the pseudogene TRBV3-2) with TRBJ1-6; 7 bases are a match to TRBD1. Trimming removed 1 base from V and 10 bases from J; junction bases left unmatched: 10. CDR3 length equals 16 residues. Germline-derived CDR1 and CDR2 are LGHDT and YNNKEL (reference sequence).

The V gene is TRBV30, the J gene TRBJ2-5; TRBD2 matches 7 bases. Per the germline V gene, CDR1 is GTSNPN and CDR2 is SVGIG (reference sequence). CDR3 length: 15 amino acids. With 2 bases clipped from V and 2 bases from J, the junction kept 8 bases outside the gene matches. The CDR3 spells CAWSPWGGLQETQYF. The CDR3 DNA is TGTGCCTGGAGTCCCTGGGGGGGTCTTCAAGAGACCCAGTACTTC.

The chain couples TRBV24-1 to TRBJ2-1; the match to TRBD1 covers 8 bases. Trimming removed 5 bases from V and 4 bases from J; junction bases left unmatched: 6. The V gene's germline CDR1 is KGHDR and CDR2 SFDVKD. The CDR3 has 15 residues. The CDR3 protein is CATSGQGAGYNEQFF. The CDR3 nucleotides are TGTGCCACCAGTGGCCAGGGGGCGGGGTACAATGAGCAGTTCTTC.

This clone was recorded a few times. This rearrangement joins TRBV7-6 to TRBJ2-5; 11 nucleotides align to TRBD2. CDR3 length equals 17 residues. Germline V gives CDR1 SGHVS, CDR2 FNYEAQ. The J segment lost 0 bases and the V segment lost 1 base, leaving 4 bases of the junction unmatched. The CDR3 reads CASSLEGGLADQETQYF. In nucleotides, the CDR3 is TGTGCCAGCAGCTTAGAGGGGGGACTAGCGGACCAAGAGACCCAGTACTTC.

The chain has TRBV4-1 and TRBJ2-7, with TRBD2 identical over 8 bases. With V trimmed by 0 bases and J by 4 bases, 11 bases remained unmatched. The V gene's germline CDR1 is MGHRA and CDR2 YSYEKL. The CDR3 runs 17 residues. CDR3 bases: TGCGCCAGCAGCCAAGATCTTGGGCGGGGGGCGGCATACGAGCAGTACTTC. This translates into CASSQDLGRGAAYEQYF.

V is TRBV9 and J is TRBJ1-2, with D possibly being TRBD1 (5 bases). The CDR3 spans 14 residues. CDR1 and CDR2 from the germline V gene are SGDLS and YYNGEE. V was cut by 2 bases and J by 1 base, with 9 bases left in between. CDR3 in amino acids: CASSVGGSNYGYTF. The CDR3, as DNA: TGTGCCAGCAGCGTCGGGGGGAGTAACTATGGCTACACCTTC.

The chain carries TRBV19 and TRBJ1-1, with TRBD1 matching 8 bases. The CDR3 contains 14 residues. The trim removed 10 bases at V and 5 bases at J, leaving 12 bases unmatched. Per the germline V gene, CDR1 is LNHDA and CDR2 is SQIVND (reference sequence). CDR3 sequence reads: CATDLRTGRTEAFF. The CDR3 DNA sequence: TGTGCCACCGATCTGCGGACAGGGAGGACTGAAGCTTTCTTT.

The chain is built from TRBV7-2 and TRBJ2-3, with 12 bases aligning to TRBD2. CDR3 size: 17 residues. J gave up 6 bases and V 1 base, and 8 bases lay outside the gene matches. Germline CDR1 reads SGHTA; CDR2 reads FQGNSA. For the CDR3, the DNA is TGTGCCAGCAGCTTAGTACTAGCGGGGGGCCCCTTGGATACGCAGTATTTT. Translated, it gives CASSLVLAGGPLDTQYF.